This T cell receptor (beta chain) appears in the sequencing data of a study of CD8+CD57+ T cells in acquired aplastic anemia. This clonotype was seen many times. This CDR3 has 12 amino acids. V lost 8 bases, J lost 5 bases, and 10 bases lay in between. Germline CDR1 WSHSY, CDR2 SAAADI. The study profiled TCR beta VDJ and CDR3 using genomic DNA as template. Via MiXCR, TCRdb re-called the reads, giving one row per CDR3 protein. This table holds about 190,000 distinct CDR3 sequences, roughly half found once. This receptor was taken from a human donor in good health, serving as a control. Sequenced: sorted CD4+, CD8+, or CD8+CD57+ T cells (not recorded which) from PBMCs. This chain connects TRBV10-2 to TRBJ2-4, with a possible D match to TRBD2 (6 bases). The CDR3 protein is CASGLLQNIQYF. Written as DNA, the CDR3 is TGCGCCAGCGGACTACTTCAAAACATTCAGTACTTC.